The 32 T cell receptor beta chains reported below all come from one sample, sequenced in a study of cytomegalovirus exposure and HLA in healthy donors (TCRdb year 2017). The library was prepared using the immunoSEQ multiplex PCR assay. The multiplex PCR relied on a mix of 60 forward primers for TCR Vbeta segments and 13 reverse primers for TCR Jbeta segments. TCRdb retrieved this table from immuneACCESS and kept in-frame rearrangements only. Not all clones are present; in checked studies, unresolved V genes account for under half, and no reason is known for the remainder. The sample yields 150,000 to 200,000 clones; 81% were counted once. Around 1.9% of the sample is taken by the ten largest. Sequencing was performed on PBMCs. These receptors came from a woman younger than 35 in good health and CMV-seropositive.

J is TRBJ2-3 and V is TRBV6-4; TRBD2 aligns across 12 bases. The trim removed 6 bases at V and 6 bases at J, leaving 7 bases unmatched. The CDR3 sequence is 15 residues long. CDR1 MRHNA and CDR2 SNTAGT come from the germline V gene. This CDR3 is CASSSSGGAGDTQYF. CDR3 in DNA: TGTGCCAGCAGCTCTAGCGGGGGGGCAGGCGATACGCAGTATTTT.

V usage is TRBV7-8 and J usage is TRBJ1-2; D is perhaps TRBD1 (6 bases). V was shortened by 1 base and J by 6 bases, with 15 bases between the two germline ends. This CDR3 has 15 residues. Germline assignment: CDR1 SGHVS and CDR2 FQNEAQ. The CDR3 sequence: CASSLVRGVADGYTF. The CDR3 nucleotides are TGTGCCAGCAGCTTAGTCAGGGGTGTAGCAGATGGCTACACCTTC.

The J gene is TRBJ1-1, the V gene TRBV4-3, with no clear D. Trimming left V 4 bases short and J 6 bases short, with 18 bases between. Germline lookup yields CDR1 LGHNA and CDR2 YSLEER. The CDR3 extends over 15 amino acids. CDR3 in amino acids: CASSREMISASEAFF. The CDR3 nucleotides read TGCGCCAGCAGCCGGGAGATGATTAGTGCATCTGAAGCTTTCTTT.

V gene TRBV7-9 combines with J gene TRBJ2-3; 7 nucleotides agree with TRBD1. Germline CDR1 is SEHNR and CDR2 is FQNEAQ (reference sequence). Germline trimming cut 0 bases from V and 1 base from J; bases unmatched to any gene: 1. The CDR3 is 15 amino acids. DNA for the CDR3: TGTGCCAGCAGCTTAGCGGGGACAGGCACAGATACGCAGTATTTT. Translating it yields CASSLAGTGTDTQYF.

The V call is TRBV19, the J call TRBJ1-1; TRBD1 agrees at 7 bases. The CDR3 has 19 residues. V lost 3 bases to trimming and J lost 6 bases; unmatched junction nucleotides: 22. The germline V gene has CDR1 LNHDA and CDR2 SQIVND (reference sequence). CDR3 sequence reads: CASSIGKMTPTGRMAEAFF. The CDR3 region has the DNA TGTGCCAGTAGTATTGGTAAAATGACGCCGACAGGGAGAATGGCTGAAGCTTTCTTT.

The rearrangement uses TRBV18 and TRBJ1-1; the match to TRBD1 covers 7 bases. The CDR3 sequence is 15 residues long. V lost 3 bases to trimming and J lost 6 bases; unmatched junction nucleotides: 10. The germline gives CDR1 KGHSH, CDR2 LQKENI. DNA of the CDR3: TGTGCCAGCTCACCGATCGACAGGGCCGGTGCTGAAGCTTTCTTT. It specifies CASSPIDRAGAEAFF. Full variable domain (missing parts from reference TRBV18 and TRBJ1-1): NAGVMQNPRHLVRRRGQEARLRCSPMKGHSHVYWYRQLPEEGLKFMVYLQKENIIDESGMPKERFSAEFPKEGPSILRIQQVVRGDSAAYFCASSPIDRAGAEAFFGQGTRLTVV.

The J gene is TRBJ1-3, the V gene TRBV15; 7 nucleotides agree with TRBD1. The V gene end was trimmed by 0 bases and the J gene end by 3 bases; junction bases not matched to a gene: 5. This CDR3 has 16 amino acids. Germline V gives CDR1 LNHNV, CDR2 YYDKDF (reference sequence). CDR3 amino acids: CATSRDSGTVGNTIYF. The CDR3 nucleotides are TGTGCCACCAGCAGAGATTCCGGGACAGTTGGAAACACCATATATTTT.

This clone was observed a few times. CDR3 amino acids: CATSTGVYEKLFF. The CDR3, as DNA: TGTGCCACTTCGACAGGGGTATATGAAAAACTGTTTTTT. The chain recombines TRBV6-5 with TRBJ1-4; 8 bases align to TRBD1. The germline V gene has CDR1 MNHEY and CDR2 SVGAGI. After removal of 10 bases from V and 6 bases from J, the junction contained 7 bases not matched to a gene. This CDR3 contains 13 residues.

The chain is built from TRBV9 and TRBJ2-3, with 7 bases identical to TRBD2. Germline V lookup: CDR1 SGDLS, CDR2 YYNGEE. CDR3 length equals 16 residues. With V trimmed by 3 bases and J by 3 bases, 10 bases remained unmatched. In DNA, the CDR3 is TGTGCCAGCAGCGGGGGGGGTGGCCTTAGAACAGATACGCAGTATTTT. This translates into CASSGGGGLRTDTQYF.

V is TRBV30 and J is TRBJ2-1; 7 positions agree with TRBD1. CDR1 GTSNPN and CDR2 SVGIG come from the germline V gene (reference sequence). J lost 4 bases, V lost 1 base, and 1 base had no gene match. The length of the CDR3 is 13 residues. Written as DNA, the CDR3 is TGTGCCTGGAGTGGGGGACAGTACAATGAGCAGTTCTTC. Its translation: CAWSGGQYNEQFF.

The gene calls are TRBV7-6 and TRBJ2-7; tentatively, D is TRBD1 (6 bases). The CDR3 consists of 13 residues. The V gene's germline CDR1 is SGHVS and CDR2 FNYEAQ. Trimming pared 3 bases from V and 3 bases from J, leaving 9 bases between. CDR3 residues: CASSLNRDYEQYF. As DNA, the CDR3 is TGTGCCAGCAGCTTGAACAGGGACTACGAGCAGTACTTC.

The V and J genes are TRBV11-2 and TRBJ2-3; TRBD2 aligns across 7 bases. Germline-derived CDR1 and CDR2 are SGHAT and FQNNGV. Germline trimming cut 5 bases from V and 2 bases from J; bases unmatched to any gene: 10. CDR3 size: 16 residues. In DNA, the CDR3 is TGTGCCAGCAGCCCGGGACTGGGACTATCCACAGATACGCAGTATTTT. Amino acid sequence: CASSPGLGLSTDTQYF.

V gene TRBV5-1 combines with J gene TRBJ2-3, with TRBD1 matching over 11 bases. The length of the CDR3 is 14 residues. Trimming removed 4 bases from V and 6 bases from J; junction bases left unmatched: 4. The germline gives CDR1 SGHRS, CDR2 YFSETQ. The CDR3 loop reads CASSPRDRGDTQYF. The CDR3 nucleotides are TGCGCCAGCAGCCCCCGGGACAGGGGGGATACGCAGTATTTT.

The chain recombines TRBV11-2 with TRBJ2-7, with TRBD1 matching over 8 bases. The trim removed 3 bases at V and 2 bases at J, leaving 3 bases unmatched. Germline V gene lookup returns CDR1 SGHAT and CDR2 FQNNGV. The CDR3 runs to 14 residues. The DNA for the CDR3 is TGTGCCAGCAGCTTCGGGACAGGAGCCTACGAGCAGTACGTC. It encodes CASSFGTGAYEQYV.

The rearrangement links TRBV9 to TRBJ1-6; D call uncertain. Deletions cut 4 bases from V and 7 bases from J, with 15 bases between. The CDR3 has 15 amino acids. Germline assignment: CDR1 SGDLS and CDR2 YYNGEE. The CDR3 DNA reads TGTGCCAGCAGCCCAGCCGGAGGCGGCAATTCACCCCTCCACTTT. It codes for CASSPAGGGNSPLHF.

This chain connects TRBV7-9 to TRBJ2-5; D is uncertain. Trimming stripped 5 bases from V and 0 bases from J, with 13 bases between. The CDR3 length is 15 residues. Per germline, CDR1 SEHNR and CDR2 FQNEAQ (reference sequence). The DNA for the CDR3 is TGTGCCAGCAGCACCCATGGCCAAAACCAAGAGACCCAGTACTTC. Residues: CASSTHGQNQETQYF.

The chain has TRBV6-5 and TRBJ2-4; D is possibly TRBD2 (5 bases). Germline assignment: CDR1 MNHEY and CDR2 SVGAGI. V was shortened by 0 bases and J by 7 bases, with 10 bases between the two germline ends. The CDR3 extends over 14 amino acids. The DNA for the CDR3 is TGTGCCAGCAGTTACTCACGGGAACTGAACATTCAGTACTTC. Its protein product is CASSYSRELNIQYF.

This clone was observed a handful of times. The rearrangement joins TRBV6-1 to TRBJ1-2; tentatively, D is TRBD1 (6 bases). Germline CDR1 reads MNHNS; CDR2 reads SASEGT. CDR3 length: 12 amino acids. Trimming took 2 bases from V and 10 from J, leaving 11 bases between them. The CDR3 sequence: CASSEPGVYYTF. In nucleotides, the CDR3 is TGTGCCAGCAGTGAACCAGGGGTGTACTACACCTTC.

V is TRBV6-5 and J is TRBJ2-7, with TRBD2 identical over 7 bases. This CDR3 comprises 13 residues. Germline V CDR1 and CDR2: MNHEY, SVGAGI. The trim removed 2 bases at V and 3 bases at J, leaving 1 base unmatched. The CDR3 DNA reads as TGTGCCAGCAGTTACGGGAGGGGCTACGAGCAGTACGTC. Translation: CASSYGRGYEQYV.

The CDR3 DNA is TGCGCCAGCAGTCCACCCTCTGGGCGATACAGGGGAATTTGCTATGGCTACACCTTC. Residues: CASSPPSGRYRGICYGYTF. The J gene is TRBJ1-2, the V gene TRBV23-1; 7 positions match TRBD1. TRBV23-1 is marked as an open reading frame, function uncertain. This CDR3 is 19 amino acids long. V lost 4 bases, J lost 4 bases, and 21 bases stayed unmatched.

The chain joins TRBV6-6 to TRBJ2-4; 8 nucleotides line up with TRBD1. The V gene end was trimmed by 8 bases and the J gene end by 0 bases; junction bases not matched to a gene: 3. CDR1 is MNHNY and CDR2 is SVGAGI in the germline V gene (reference sequence). The CDR3 runs to 14 residues. The CDR3 bases are TGTGCCAGCCAGGGGGCGATAGCCAAAAACATTCAGTACTTC. It yields the protein CASQGAIAKNIQYF.

The CDR3 sequence: CASSPLGGRYTGELFF. CDR3 coding DNA: TGTGCCAGCAGCCCCCTTGGAGGCAGGTACACCGGGGAGCTGTTTTTT. The V and J genes are TRBV9 and TRBJ2-2, with D tentatively TRBD2 (5 bases). The CDR3 covers 16 residues. V was pared by 4 bases and J by 3 bases, with 16 bases between. In germline, CDR1 is SGDLS, CDR2 YYNGEE.

The chain links TRBV9 to TRBJ2-5; D unresolved. V was trimmed by 0 bases and J by 4 bases, leaving 10 bases between them. The CDR3 runs to 14 residues. Germline assignment: CDR1 SGDLS and CDR2 YYNGEE. CDR3 protein: CASSVAASLETQYF. The CDR3 coding sequence is TGTGCCAGCAGCGTAGCGGCTAGTCTAGAGACCCAGTACTTC.

The rearrangement links TRBV4-1 to TRBJ2-7, with 12 nucleotides matching TRBD1. J gave up 7 bases and V 0 bases, and 10 bases lay outside the gene matches. The CDR3 extends over 17 amino acids. CDR1 MGHRA and CDR2 YSYEKL come from the germline V gene. CDR3 DNA sequence: TGCGCCAGCAGCCAAGATCCTGCGGGACAGGGGGCTACGGAGCAGTACTTC. This translates into CASSQDPAGQGATEQYF.

The J gene is TRBJ2-7, the V gene TRBV2; possibly TRBD1 for D (6 bases). The CDR3 length is 14 residues. Germline assignment: CDR1 SNHLY and CDR2 FYNNEI. V gave up 3 bases and J gave up 3 bases, with 12 bases separating them. CDR3 loop: CASSEDSQIYEQYF. CDR3 DNA: TGTGCCAGCAGTGAGGACAGCCAAATCTACGAGCAGTACTTC.

The genes are TRBV7-2 and TRBJ2-7; a weak D match, TRBD1 (7 bases). This CDR3 contains 16 residues. Germline CDR1 is SGHTA and CDR2 is FQGNSA. The ends were cut back, 5 bases at V and 6 bases at J, with 23 bases in the middle. CDR3 region: CASSQGPGQGGFEQYF. In DNA, the CDR3 is TGTGCCAGCAGCCAGGGGCCCGGGCAGGGGGGATTCGAGCAGTACTTC.

The chain has TRBV15 and TRBJ1-4; D perhaps matches TRBD1 (5 bases). The CDR3 extends over 14 amino acids. CDR1 and CDR2 from the germline V gene are LNHNV and YYDKDF (reference sequence). V gave up 8 bases and J gave up 7 bases, with 17 bases separating them. The CDR3 bases are TGTGCCACCGCGTTATGGGGGGTTCCTGAAAAACTGTTTTTT. Translation: CATALWGVPEKLFF.

The V call is TRBV11-2, the J call TRBJ2-3; D ambiguous. V was clipped by 2 bases and J by 4 bases, with 10 bases between them. Germline lookup yields CDR1 SGHAT and CDR2 FQNNGV. The CDR3 is made up of 14 amino acids. DNA of the CDR3: TGTGCCAGCAGCTTATTCCAACCGGCAGATACGCAGTATTTT. Amino acids: CASSLFQPADTQYF.

The chain has TRBV9 and TRBJ2-5; the match to TRBD1 covers 9 bases. The CDR3 has 15 residues. The trim removed 2 bases at V and 2 bases at J, leaving 4 bases unmatched. Per the germline V gene, CDR1 is SGDLS and CDR2 is YYNGEE. DNA for the CDR3: TGTGCCAGCAGCGTTAGGACAGGGGAGCAAGAGACCCAGTACTTC. It encodes CASSVRTGEQETQYF.

The chain employs TRBV18 and TRBJ2-1; TRBD2 is a possible D gene (5 bases). Germline V gives CDR1 KGHSH, CDR2 LQKENI. V dropped 4 bases and J dropped 7 bases, with 23 bases sitting between them. This CDR3 is 17 amino acids long. The CDR3 loop reads CASSLYRSGSSRNEQFF. CDR3 in DNA: TGTGCCAGCTCACTATATAGATCGGGGTCTTCAAGGAATGAGCAGTTCTTC.

This chain links TRBV9 with TRBJ1-6; TRBD1 aligns across 7 bases. The V gene end was trimmed by 3 bases and the J gene end by 7 bases; junction bases not matched to a gene: 10. The CDR3 contains 16 residues. The germline V gene has CDR1 SGDLS and CDR2 YYNGEE. The CDR3 DNA follows: TGTGCCAGCAGCGCTCCGGTGCAGGGGGTAAATTCACCCCTCCACTTT. It codes for CASSAPVQGVNSPLHF. The complete variable domain, with remaining parts taken from reference TRBV9 and TRBJ1-6, reads DSGVTQTPKHLITATGQRVTLRCSPRSGDLSVYWYQQSLDQGLQFLIQYYNGEERAKGNILERFSAQQFPDLHSELNLSSLELGDSALYFCASSAPVQGVNSPLHFGNGTRLTVT.

This chain links TRBV27 with TRBJ1-5; TRBD1 is a possible D gene (6 bases). CDR1 MNHEY and CDR2 SMNVEV come from the germline V gene (reference sequence). V lost 2 bases, J lost 6 bases, and 11 bases lay in between. The CDR3 runs 14 residues. Written as DNA, the CDR3 is TGTGCCAGCAGTTTAACAGGGTCTTCTCAGCCCCAGCATTTT. Translation gives CASSLTGSSQPQHF.